These 17 T cell receptor beta chains originate from one sample sequenced in a study of PD-1 blockade in classical Hodgkin lymphoma. This table comes from immunoSEQ multiplex PCR, and its TCRdb copy is limited to in-frame clones, with some not included. Of around 45,000 clones in the sample, roughly 78% were seen once. Every patient had relapsed following autologous stem cell transplantation, and cohorts differed in brentuximab vedotin exposure. This specimen was peripheral blood mononuclear cells (PBMCs), taken before the second cycle of nivolumab. The receptor set was obtained from a human donor with classical Hodgkin lymphoma.

The genes are TRBV19 and TRBJ2-2; 9 nucleotides match TRBD1. The CDR3 totals 15 residues. Trimming removed 6 bases from V and 6 bases from J; junction bases left unmatched: 8. From germline, CDR1 is LNHDA and CDR2 SQIVND (reference sequence). The CDR3 loop is CASRRGQGVSGELFF. The CDR3, as DNA: TGTGCCAGTAGGAGGGGACAGGGTGTTTCCGGGGAGCTGTTTTTT. Full variable domain (rest looked up from reference TRBV19 and TRBJ2-2): DGGITQSPKYLFRKEGQNVTLSCEQNLNHDAMYWYRQDPGQGLRLIYYSQIVNDFQKGDIAEGYSVSREKKESFPLTVTSAQKNPTAFYLCASRRGQGVSGELFFGEGSRLTVL.

The chain couples TRBV30 to TRBJ2-7; TRBD1 aligns across 7 bases. V shed 1 base and J 0 bases; nucleotides not matched to a gene: 3. The CDR3 extends over 14 amino acids. From germline, CDR1 is GTSNPN and CDR2 SVGIG (reference sequence). CDR3 DNA: TGTGCCTGGAGTGGACAGGGTAGCTCCTACGAGCAGTACTTC. This encodes CAWSGQGSSYEQYF.

This chain connects TRBV5-1 to TRBJ2-7; 11 bases agree with TRBD2. Trimming removed 4 bases from V and 3 bases from J; junction bases left unmatched: 6. Germline V gene lookup returns CDR1 SGHRS and CDR2 YFSETQ. The CDR3 totals 15 residues. The CDR3 spells CASSMIAGGIYEQYF. The CDR3 nucleotides read TGCGCCAGCAGCATGATAGCGGGGGGGATCTACGAGCAGTACTTC.

This clone occurred once. The gene calls are TRBV6-6 and TRBJ1-5; TRBD1 matches at 9 bases. Trimming cost V 6 bases and J 1 base; bases outside gene matches: 4. CDR1 and CDR2 (germline): MNHNY, SVGAGI (reference sequence). The CDR3 length is 15 residues. CDR3 in DNA: TGTGCCAGCAGGGACAGGGGAGAGAGCAATCAGCCCCAGCATTTT. This translates into CASRDRGESNQPQHF.

This rearrangement joins TRBV28 to TRBJ2-3; D is unclear. The ends were cut back, 1 base at V and 3 bases at J, with 2 bases in the middle. This CDR3 contains 12 residues. Germline V gene sequence: CDR1 MDHEN, CDR2 SYDVKM. CDR3 sequence reads: CASSLLTDTQYF. CDR3 bases: TGTGCCAGCAGTTTATTGACAGATACGCAGTATTTT.

This sequence joins TRBV14 and TRBJ2-3, with no clear D. The ends were cut back, 1 base at V and 8 bases at J, with 7 bases in the middle. Germline CDR1 SGHDN, CDR2 FVKESK. The CDR3 covers 12 residues. The CDR3 loop is CASSQVILTQYF. The CDR3 bases are TGTGCCAGCAGCCAAGTGATCCTTACGCAGTATTTT. Drawing the rest from reference TRBV14 and TRBJ2-3, the complete variable domain is EAGVTQFPSHSVIEKGQTVTLRCDPISGHDNLYWYRRVMGKEIKFLLHFVKESKQDESGMPNNRFLAERTGGTYSTLKVQPAELEDSGVYFCASSQVILTQYFGPGTRLTVL.

The J gene is TRBJ2-7, the V gene TRBV2; D perhaps matches TRBD1 (6 bases). Trimming removed 6 bases at V and 1 base at J, with 16 bases between. This CDR3 has 15 residues. Germline-derived CDR1 and CDR2 are SNHLY and FYNNEI. CDR3 in DNA: TGTGCCAGCAGGGGAACAGGGTTGGAATCCTACGAGCAGTACTTC. Translation: CASRGTGLESYEQYF.

The rearrangement uses TRBV7-2 and TRBJ1-2; D might be TRBD1 (6 bases). Trimming took 6 bases from V and 8 from J, leaving 16 bases between them. This CDR3 has 13 amino acids. CDR1 is SGHTA, CDR2 FQGNSA, per germline. The CDR3, as DNA: TGTGCCAGCAGTTCCGTGGGGGGGCGAGGCTACACCTTC. Protein sequence: CASSSVGGRGYTF.

This clone was counted only a few times. V and J are TRBV29-1 and TRBJ1-4, with 9 bases lining up with TRBD1. V shed 6 bases, J shed 4 bases, and the junction held 3 bases outside the gene matches. Germline CDR1 SQVTM, CDR2 ANQGSEA. The CDR3 covers 13 residues. For the CDR3, the DNA is TGCAGCGTCCCGGGACAGGGTAATGAAAAACTGTTTTTT. It encodes CSVPGQGNEKLFF.

The chain employs TRBV11-2 and TRBJ2-7; TRBD1 matches 7 bases. The V gene end was trimmed by 5 bases and the J gene end by 2 bases; junction bases not matched to a gene: 6. Germline values: CDR1 SGHAT, CDR2 FQNNGV. This CDR3 is 14 amino acids long. Here the CDR3 reads CASSPGTAPYEQYF. Here the CDR3 DNA reads TGTGCCAGCAGCCCAGGGACAGCACCCTACGAGCAGTACTTC.

This clone was counted a few times. This chain links TRBV2 with TRBJ2-7; 8 bases fit TRBD1. J lost 2 bases, V lost 4 bases, and 1 base had no gene match. CDR1 SNHLY and CDR2 FYNNEI come from the germline V gene. The CDR3 is 13 residues long. The CDR3 loop is CASSVQGAYEQYF. The CDR3 nucleotides read TGTGCCAGCAGTGTACAGGGGGCCTACGAGCAGTACTTC. Full variable domain (outside the CDR3, taken from reference TRBV2 and TRBJ2-7): EPEVTQTPSHQVTQMGQEVILRCVPISNHLYFYWYRQILGQKVEFLVSFYNNEISEKSEIFDDQFSVERPDGSNFTLKIRSTKLEDSAMYFCASSVQGAYEQYFGPGTRLTVT.

V and J are TRBV7-2 and TRBJ2-1; 7 positions match TRBD1. This CDR3 comprises 15 residues. Trimming removed 5 bases from V and 1 base from J; junction bases left unmatched: 5. Germline CDR1 SGHTA, CDR2 FQGNSA. CDR3 nucleotides: TGTGCCAGCAGCCCGGACAGGAAATCCTACAATGAGCAGTTCTTC. Translated: CASSPDRKSYNEQFF.

The chain uses TRBV30 and TRBJ1-5; TRBD1 matches 7 bases. Germline CDR1 GTSNPN, CDR2 SVGIG (reference sequence). Trimming cost V 5 bases and J 1 base; bases outside gene matches: 5. This CDR3 contains 14 residues. The CDR3 DNA sequence: TGTGCCTGGGGAACAGGGGTGAGCAATCAGCCCCAGCATTTT. It translates to CAWGTGVSNQPQHF.

This chain connects TRBV21-1 to TRBJ1-2. TRBV21-1 constitutes a pseudogene. The CDR3 has 16 residues. The CDR3 region is CASSKSGGLGPYGYTF. The CDR3 nucleotides are TGTGCCAGCAGCAAGAGTGGAGGCCTAGGCCCTTATGGCTACACCTTC.

The rearrangement links TRBV19 to TRBJ2-1, with D perhaps TRBD2 (5 bases). CDR3 length: 13 residues. Germline lookup yields CDR1 LNHDA and CDR2 SQIVND (reference sequence). V lost 3 bases and J 6 bases, leaving 9 bases between the germline ends. As DNA, the CDR3 is TGTGCCAGTAGTATGTTTGAGGGCAATGAGCAGTTCTTC. Translation: CASSMFEGNEQFF. The full variable domain, completed using reference TRBV19 and TRBJ2-1, is DGGITQSPKYLFRKEGQNVTLSCEQNLNHDAMYWYRQDPGQGLRLIYYSQIVNDFQKGDIAEGYSVSREKKESFPLTVTSAQKNPTAFYLCASSMFEGNEQFFGPGTRLTVL.

This clone was observed a few times. This sequence joins TRBV4-2 and TRBJ1-1; D is uncertain. The CDR3 loop spans 13 amino acids. V lost 1 base and J lost 0, with 3 bases in between. Germline V gene lookup returns CDR1 LGHNA and CDR2 YNFKEQ. The CDR3 DNA follows: TGTGCCAGCAGCCAAGCGGTGAACACTGAAGCTTTCTTT. Translated, it gives CASSQAVNTEAFF.

The gene calls are TRBV15 and TRBJ1-1; D ambiguous. Deletions cut 5 bases from V and 5 bases from J, with 15 bases between. There are 14 residues in the CDR3. Germline loops: CDR1 LNHNV, CDR2 YYDKDF (reference sequence). CDR3 bases: TGTGCCACCAGCCATGGCGGGCGCGGTACTGAAGCTTTCTTT. Its translation: CATSHGGRGTEAFF.